This TCR beta chain was observed in a study of blood T cell repertoires in COVID-19 (TCRdb year 2020). At the level of the whole study: Samples from collaborators originated in the United States, Italy and Spain and spanned both the acute and convalescent phases of COVID-19. The repertoires were released in a freely available public database intended as a resource for research on the immune response to SARS-CoV-2. The material from the prospective study consisted of cDNA or gDNA derived from T cells, B-cell-depleted T cells, or PBMCs. Where available, HLA class I and class II types were obtained from metadata supplied by the sample provider rather than from assay-based typing. A de-identified subject ID, COVID-19 status, age in years and sex were almost always included in the sample metadata. Deeply sampled blood TCRbeta repertoires from subjects exposed to, actively infected with, or recovered from COVID-19 were included in the dataset. Samples were obtained from the ongoing ImmuneRACE study (first 160 participants) and from 1,254 subjects provided by 6 global collaborators.

V and J are trimmed by 8 bases and 0 bases, and the gene matches miss 12 bases of the junction. The CDR3 runs 17 amino acids, cysteine and phenylalanine included. Only CDR3 DNA remains: 51 bases, in frame from the first base. CDR1 is given as LNHNV and CDR2 as YYDKDF, both from the germline V gene (reference sequence). The research as a whole found: How much clinical and demographic metadata was included differed by source and by participant, and the metadata was provided uncurated.

The count of this clone is one. Its antigen specificity is not known. Base quality data are lacking; no much larger clone is found one base away. Each collaborating institution followed its own protocols to collect whole blood in K2EDTA tubes. For TCRbeta analysis, collaborators shipped samples in one of three forms: frozen whole blood, isolated PBMCs, or DNA extracted from either of those sample types. TCRbeta CDR3 regions were amplified from genomic DNA using the immunoSEQ Assay, a bias-controlled multiplex PCR. Processing in the source paper ran as follows. The number of nucleated cells in each sample was estimated by amplification of reference gene primers within the assay. To quantify the absolute abundance of each unique TCRbeta CDR3 rearrangement, sequence reads were collapsed and filtered. For each sample, productive Simpson clonality was calculated as the square root of Simpson's diversity index across productive rearrangements. This is the immuneACCESS table as TCRdb keeps it, with only in-frame sequences that have V and J called. A part of the clones is gone; compared with another copy, unresolved V genes explain less than half, and the rest is unexplained. Clone size and V and J calls were adopted from that table, with D and trimming inferred from the DNA. This sample holds just over 650,000 clones; about 90% were observed only once. About 0.26% of the sample comes from the top ten.

The sequence links TRBV15 to TRBJ1-3; 8 central bases correspond to TRBD1. The sequence was obtained from a woman in her late teens or twenties with acute or convalescent COVID-19. Sequencing input: peripheral blood. CDR3 protein: CATAASGQVNSGNTIYF. The nucleotide sequence reads TGTGCCACCGCCGCCTCGGGACAGGTAAACTCTGGAAACACCATATATTTT.